This TCR beta chain was obtained from a study of regulatory T cells in long-lasting Graves disease. Study-wide points: TRBV28 was favored in persistent disease, as were TRBJ1-2 and TRBJ2-5. New patients shared about 910 public clonotypes, and persistent patients shared more, with about 2,700.

On this clonotype itself: Its cognate antigen is unknown.

Time point defined: newly diagnosed GD, antithyroid drugs for less than 3 months. Isolated PBMC RNA provided the starting material for the TCR library. Germline V gives CDR1 SGHAT, CDR2 FQNNGV. CDR3 length: 14 amino acids. The V end was cut by 1 base, the J end by 3 bases, with 10 bases between. To make TCR beta libraries, researchers used iRepertoire HTBI primers and Arm-PCR of CDR3 regions. From the multiplex PCR reads, TCRdb called clonotypes with MiXCR, one entry per CDR3 protein. Of about 220,000 distinct CDR3 sequences listed, about 19% are singletons. The same specimen was also included in a second study, on T cells in Graves' hyperthyroidism and ophthalmopathy. As reported in that work: Stable disease denoted Graves' hyperthyroidism without ophthalmopathy progression within 18 months.

The source is a woman in her twenties or thirties with Graves disease. This chain joins TRBV11-2 and TRBJ2-7; D gene ambiguous. The source was peripheral blood mononuclear cells (PBMCs), collected at new diagnosis, from a patient treated with antithyroid drugs. CDR3 protein: CASSLADAFYEQYF. The CDR3 DNA is TGTGCCAGCAGCTTAGCGGACGCCTTCTACGAGCAGTACTTC. Variable domain in full (rest from reference TRBV11-2 and TRBJ2-7): EAGVAQSPRYKIIEKRQSVAFWCNPISGHATLYWYQQILGQGPKLLIQFQNNGVVDDSQLPKDRFSAERLKGVDSTLKIQPAKLEDSAVYLCASSLADAFYEQYFGPGTRLTVT.